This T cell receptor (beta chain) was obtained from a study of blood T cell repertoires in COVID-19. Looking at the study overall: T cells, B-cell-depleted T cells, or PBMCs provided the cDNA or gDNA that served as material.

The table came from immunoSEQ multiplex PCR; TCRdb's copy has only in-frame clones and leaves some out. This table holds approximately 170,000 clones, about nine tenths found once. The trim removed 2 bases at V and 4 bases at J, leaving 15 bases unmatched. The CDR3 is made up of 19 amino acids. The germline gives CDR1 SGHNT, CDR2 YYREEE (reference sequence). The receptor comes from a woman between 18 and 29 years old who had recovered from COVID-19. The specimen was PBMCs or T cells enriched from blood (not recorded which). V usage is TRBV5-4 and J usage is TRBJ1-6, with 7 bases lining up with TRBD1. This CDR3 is CASSFMTGTSSFYNSPLHF. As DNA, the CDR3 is TGTGCCAGCAGCTTCATGACAGGGACATCATCATTTTATAATTCACCCCTCCACTTT.